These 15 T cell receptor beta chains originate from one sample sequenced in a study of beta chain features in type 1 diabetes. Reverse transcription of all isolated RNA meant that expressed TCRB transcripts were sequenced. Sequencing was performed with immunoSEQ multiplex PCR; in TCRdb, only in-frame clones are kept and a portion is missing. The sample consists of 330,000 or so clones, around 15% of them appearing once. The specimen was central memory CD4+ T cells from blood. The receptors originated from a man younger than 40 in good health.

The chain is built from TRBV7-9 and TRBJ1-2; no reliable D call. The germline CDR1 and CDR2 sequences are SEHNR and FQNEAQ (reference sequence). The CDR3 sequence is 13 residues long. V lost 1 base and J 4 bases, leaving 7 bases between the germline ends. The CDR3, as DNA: TGTGCCAGCAGCTTAGAACTGATCTATGGCTACACCTTC. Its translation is CASSLELIYGYTF.

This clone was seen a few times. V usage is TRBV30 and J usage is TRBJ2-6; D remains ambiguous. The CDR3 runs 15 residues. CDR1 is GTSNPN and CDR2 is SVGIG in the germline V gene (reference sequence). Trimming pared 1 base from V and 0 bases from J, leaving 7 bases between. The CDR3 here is CAWSDRISGANVLTF. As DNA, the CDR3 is TGTGCCTGGAGTGACAGAATCTCTGGGGCCAACGTCCTGACTTTC.

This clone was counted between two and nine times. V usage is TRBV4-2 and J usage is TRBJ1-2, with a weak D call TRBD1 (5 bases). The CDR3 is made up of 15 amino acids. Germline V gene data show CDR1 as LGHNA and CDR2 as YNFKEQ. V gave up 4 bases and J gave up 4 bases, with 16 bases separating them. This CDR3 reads CASSPLGGVGYGYTF. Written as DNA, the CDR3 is TGTGCCAGCAGCCCCCTGGGGGGGGTCGGCTATGGCTACACCTTC.

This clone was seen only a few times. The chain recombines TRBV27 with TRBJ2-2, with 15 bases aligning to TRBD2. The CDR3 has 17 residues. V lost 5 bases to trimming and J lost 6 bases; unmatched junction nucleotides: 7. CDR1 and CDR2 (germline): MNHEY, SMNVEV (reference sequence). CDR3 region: CASSLHGLAGGPGELFF. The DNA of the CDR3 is TGTGCCAGCAGTCTCCACGGACTAGCGGGAGGGCCCGGGGAGCTGTTTTTT.

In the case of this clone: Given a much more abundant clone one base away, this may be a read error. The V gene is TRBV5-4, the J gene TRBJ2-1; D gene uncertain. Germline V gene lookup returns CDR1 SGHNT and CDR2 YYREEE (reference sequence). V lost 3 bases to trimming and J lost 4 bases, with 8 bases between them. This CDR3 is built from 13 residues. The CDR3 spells CASSSELYNEQFF. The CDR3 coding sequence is TGTGCCAGCAGCTCCGAACTTTACAATGAGCAGTTCTTC.

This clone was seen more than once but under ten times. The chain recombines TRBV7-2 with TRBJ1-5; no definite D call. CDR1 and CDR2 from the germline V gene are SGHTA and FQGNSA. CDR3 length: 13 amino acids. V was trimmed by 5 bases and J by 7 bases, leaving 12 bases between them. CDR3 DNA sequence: TGTGCCAGCAGCCCAAACCCCGCCCAGCCCCAGCATTTT. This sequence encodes CASSPNPAQPQHF.

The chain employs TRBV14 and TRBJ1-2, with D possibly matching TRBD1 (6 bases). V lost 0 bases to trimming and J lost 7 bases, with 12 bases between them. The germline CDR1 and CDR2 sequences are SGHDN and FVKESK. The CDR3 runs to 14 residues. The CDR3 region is CASSQDPGVGGYTF. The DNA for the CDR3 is TGTGCCAGCAGCCAAGATCCAGGGGTGGGTGGCTACACCTTC. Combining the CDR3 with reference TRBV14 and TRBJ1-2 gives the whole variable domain EAGVTQFPSHSVIEKGQTVTLRCDPISGHDNLYWYRRVMGKEIKFLLHFVKESKQDESGMPNNRFLAERTGGTYSTLKVQPAELEDSGVYFCASSQDPGVGGYTFGSGTRLTVV.

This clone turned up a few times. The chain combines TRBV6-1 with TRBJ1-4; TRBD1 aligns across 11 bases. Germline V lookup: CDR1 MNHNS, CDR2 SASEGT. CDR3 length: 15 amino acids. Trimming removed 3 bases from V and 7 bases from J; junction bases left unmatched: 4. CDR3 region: CASSDRTGGVEKLFF. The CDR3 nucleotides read TGTGCCAGCAGTGACCGGACAGGGGGCGTTGAAAAACTGTTTTTT.

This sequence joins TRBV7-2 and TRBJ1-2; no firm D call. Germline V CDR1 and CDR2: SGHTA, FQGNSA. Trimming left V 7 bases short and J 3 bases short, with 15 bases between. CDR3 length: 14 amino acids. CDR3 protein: CASIDGGTYYGYTF. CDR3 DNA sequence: TGTGCCAGCATTGACGGAGGAACTTACTATGGCTACACCTTC.

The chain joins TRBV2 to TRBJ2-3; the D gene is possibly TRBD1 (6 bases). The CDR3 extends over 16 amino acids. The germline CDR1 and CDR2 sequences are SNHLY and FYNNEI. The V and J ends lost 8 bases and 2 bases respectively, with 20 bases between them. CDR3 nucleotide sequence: TGTGCCAGCGGTCGGGACAACCCAGGGGCCACAGATACGCAGTATTTT. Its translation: CASGRDNPGATDTQYF. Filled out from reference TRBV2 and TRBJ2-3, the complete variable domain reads EPEVTQTPSHQVTQMGQEVILRCVPISNHLYFYWYRQILGQKVEFLVSFYNNEISEKSEIFDDQFSVERPDGSNFTLKIRSTKLEDSAMYFCASGRDNPGATDTQYFGPGTRLTVL.

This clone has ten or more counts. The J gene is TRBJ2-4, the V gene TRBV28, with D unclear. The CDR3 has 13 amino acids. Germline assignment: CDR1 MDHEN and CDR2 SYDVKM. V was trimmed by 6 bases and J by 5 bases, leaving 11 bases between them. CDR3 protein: CASSYFGQNIQYF. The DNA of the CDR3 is TGTGCCAGCAGCTATTTCGGCCAAAACATTCAGTACTTC.

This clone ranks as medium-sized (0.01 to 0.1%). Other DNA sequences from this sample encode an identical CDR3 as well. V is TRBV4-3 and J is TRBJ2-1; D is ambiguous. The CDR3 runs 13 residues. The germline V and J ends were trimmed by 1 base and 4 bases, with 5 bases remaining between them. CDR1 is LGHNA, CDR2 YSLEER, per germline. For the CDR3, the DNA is TGCGCCAGCAGCCAAGGACTGTACAATGAGCAGTTCTTC. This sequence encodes CASSQGLYNEQFF.

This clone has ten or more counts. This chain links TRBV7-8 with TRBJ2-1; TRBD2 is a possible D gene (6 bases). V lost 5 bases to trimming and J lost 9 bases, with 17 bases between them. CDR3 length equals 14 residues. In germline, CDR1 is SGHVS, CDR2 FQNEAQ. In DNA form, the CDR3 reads TGTGCCAGCAGCACGAGGACTATCCCCCGTGAGCAGTTCTTC. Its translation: CASSTRTIPREQFF. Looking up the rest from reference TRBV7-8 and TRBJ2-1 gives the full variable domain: GAGVSQSPRYKVAKRGQDVALRCDPISGHVSLFWYQQALGQGPEFLTYFQNEAQLDKSGLPSDRFFAERPEGSVSTLKIQRTQQEDSAVYLCASSTRTIPREQFFGPGTRLTVL.

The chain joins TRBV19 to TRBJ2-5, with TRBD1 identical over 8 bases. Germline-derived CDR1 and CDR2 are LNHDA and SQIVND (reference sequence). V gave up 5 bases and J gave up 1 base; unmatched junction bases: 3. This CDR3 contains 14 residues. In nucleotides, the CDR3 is TGTGCCAGTAGTTTCACAGGGGGCCAAGAGACCCAGTACTTC. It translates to CASSFTGGQETQYF. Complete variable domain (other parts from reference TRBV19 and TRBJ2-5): DGGITQSPKYLFRKEGQNVTLSCEQNLNHDAMYWYRQDPGQGLRLIYYSQIVNDFQKGDIAEGYSVSREKKESFPLTVTSAQKNPTAFYLCASSFTGGQETQYFGPGTRLLVL.

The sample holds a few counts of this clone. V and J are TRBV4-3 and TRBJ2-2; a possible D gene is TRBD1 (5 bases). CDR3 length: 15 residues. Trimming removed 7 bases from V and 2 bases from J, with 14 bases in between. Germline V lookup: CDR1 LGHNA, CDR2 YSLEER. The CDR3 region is CASTATGTNTGELFF. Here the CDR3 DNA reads TGCGCCAGCACCGCTACAGGAACTAACACCGGGGAGCTGTTTTTT.